This T cell receptor (beta chain) was documented in a study of STAT5B mutations in CD4+ large granular lymphocyte leukemia. Study-level points and caveats: Top patient clones used TRBV06 genes more often: 8/27 versus 2/35 in controls. Approximately 25% of private leukemic clonotypes occurred rarely in other patients' non-leukemic repertoires. Without HLA matching, higher CD4+ than CD8+ T-LGLL clonality could reflect small sample size.

This CDR3 has 14 residues. The germline V and J ends were trimmed by 5 bases and 14 bases, with 19 bases remaining between them. The germline V gene has CDR1 MDHEN and CDR2 SYDVKM. Original data processing: Productive clonotypes were detectable down to 2.59 x 10-5 frequency. Generated by immunoSEQ multiplex PCR, the TCRdb table keeps only in-frame clones and is missing some. V and J calls and clone size are those listed in that table; D and trimming were worked out from the DNA. The sample has approximately 25,000 clones; about 70% are singletons. Concerning this clone itself: As yet, its antigen is unknown.

The chain couples TRBV28 to TRBJ1-6; a weak D match, TRBD1 (5 bases). This receptor was taken from a human donor in good health. The sequenced sample was CD4+ T cells from blood buffy coats. The CDR3 loop is CASSPPGTEGTLHF. CDR3 DNA sequence: TGTGCCAGCAGTCCACCAGGGACCGAGGGGACCCTCCACTTT.